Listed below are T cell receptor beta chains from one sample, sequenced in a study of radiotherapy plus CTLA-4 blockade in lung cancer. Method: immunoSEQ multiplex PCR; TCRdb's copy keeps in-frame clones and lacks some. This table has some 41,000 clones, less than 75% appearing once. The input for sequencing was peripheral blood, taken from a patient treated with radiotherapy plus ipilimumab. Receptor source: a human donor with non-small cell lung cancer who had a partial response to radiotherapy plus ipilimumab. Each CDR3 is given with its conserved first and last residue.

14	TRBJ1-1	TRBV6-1	CASRSQGAGTEAFF
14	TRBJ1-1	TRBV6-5	CASSYTGGNTEAFF
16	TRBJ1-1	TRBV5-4	CASSSGGGRLNTEAFF
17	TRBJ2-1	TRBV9	CASSDQTSGGSYNEQFF
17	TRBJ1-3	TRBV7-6	CASSIRSRGNSGNTIYF
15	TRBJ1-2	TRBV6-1	CASSRGSGANYGYTF
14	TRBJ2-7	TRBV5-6	CASSLRLAGYEQYF
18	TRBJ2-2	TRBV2	CASTAEASGETNTGELFF
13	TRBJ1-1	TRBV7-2	CASSPMGDSKAFF
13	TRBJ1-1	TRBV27	CASSYRPGTEAFF
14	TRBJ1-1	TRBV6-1	CASSEDRGLGNAFF
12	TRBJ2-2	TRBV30	CAWSGESGELFF
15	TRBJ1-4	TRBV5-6	CASSLAGTRSLGSFF
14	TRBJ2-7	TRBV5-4	CASSLGGSSYEQYF
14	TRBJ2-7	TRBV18	CASSLAGALYEQYF
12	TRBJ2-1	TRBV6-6	CASRDQRGEQFF
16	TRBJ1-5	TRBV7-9	CASSPEGGLGNQPQHF
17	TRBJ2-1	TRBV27	CASRGGGTASSYNEQFF
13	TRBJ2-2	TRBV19	CASSDRGTGELFF
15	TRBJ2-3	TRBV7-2	CASSWRLAGEDTQYF
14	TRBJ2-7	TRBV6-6	CASSLQGPPYEQYF
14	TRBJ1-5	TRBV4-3	CASSQALREGPQHF
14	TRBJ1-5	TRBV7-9	CASSFGGVGQPQHF
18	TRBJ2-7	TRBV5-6	CASGGGLAGGATYLEQYF
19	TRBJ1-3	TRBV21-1	CASSLRPGHTISSGNTIYF
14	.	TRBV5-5	CASTSTGGEYEQYF
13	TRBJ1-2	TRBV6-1	CASRGQVVSGYTF
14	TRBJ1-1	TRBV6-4	CASSRVAQEGEAFF
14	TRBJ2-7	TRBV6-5	CASSDSGGDYEQYF
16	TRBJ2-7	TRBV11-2	CASSSIGTGARYEQYF
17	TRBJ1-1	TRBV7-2	CASSSLGGRYMNTEAFF
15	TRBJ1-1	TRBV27	CASSLTQGLNTEAFF
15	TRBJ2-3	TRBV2	CASHDRLADTDTQYF
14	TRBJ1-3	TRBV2	CASSATGNGNTIYF
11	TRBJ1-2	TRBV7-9	CASSQGQARAF
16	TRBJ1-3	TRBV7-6	CASSPGAGQGGNTIYF
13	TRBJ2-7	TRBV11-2	CASRLAGAGEQYF
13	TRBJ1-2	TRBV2	CASSRDINYGYTF
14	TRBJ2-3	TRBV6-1	CASSDRGPTDTQYF
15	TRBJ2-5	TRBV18	CASSPRLGRGETQYF
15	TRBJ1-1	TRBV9	CASSVGFTGGTEAFF
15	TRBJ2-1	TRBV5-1	CASSLAPDSYNEQFF
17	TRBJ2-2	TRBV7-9	CASSPQGASEATGELFF
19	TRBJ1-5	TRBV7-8	CASSSQGIRAGGANQPQHF
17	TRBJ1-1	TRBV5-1	CASSLGLQGLRATEAFF
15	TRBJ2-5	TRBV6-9	CASSPWAGDRETQYF